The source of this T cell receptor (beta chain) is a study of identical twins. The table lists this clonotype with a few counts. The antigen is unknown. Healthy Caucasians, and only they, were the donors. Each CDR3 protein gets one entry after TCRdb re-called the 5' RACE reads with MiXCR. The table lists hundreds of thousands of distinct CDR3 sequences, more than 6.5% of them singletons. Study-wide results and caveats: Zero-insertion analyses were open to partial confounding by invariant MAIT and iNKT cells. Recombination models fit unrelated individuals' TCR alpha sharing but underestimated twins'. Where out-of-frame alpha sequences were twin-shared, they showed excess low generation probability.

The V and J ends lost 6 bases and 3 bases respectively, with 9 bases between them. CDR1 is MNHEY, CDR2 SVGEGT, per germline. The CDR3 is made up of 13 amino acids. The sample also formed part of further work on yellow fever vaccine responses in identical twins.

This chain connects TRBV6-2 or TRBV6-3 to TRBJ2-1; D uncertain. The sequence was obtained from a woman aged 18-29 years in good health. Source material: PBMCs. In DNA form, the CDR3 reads TGTGCCAGCAGGCAGACTGACTACAATGAGCAGTTCTTC. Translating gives CASRQTDYNEQFF.